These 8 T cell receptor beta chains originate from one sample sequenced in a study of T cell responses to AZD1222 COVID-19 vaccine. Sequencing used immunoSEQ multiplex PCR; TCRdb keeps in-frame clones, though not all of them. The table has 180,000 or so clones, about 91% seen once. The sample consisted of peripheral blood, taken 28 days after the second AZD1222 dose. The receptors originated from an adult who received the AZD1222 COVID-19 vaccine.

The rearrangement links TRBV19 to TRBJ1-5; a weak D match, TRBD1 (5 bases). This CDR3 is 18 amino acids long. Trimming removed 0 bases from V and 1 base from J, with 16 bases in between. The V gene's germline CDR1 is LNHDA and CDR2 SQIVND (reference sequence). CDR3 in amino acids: CASSIERPAGTSNQPQHF. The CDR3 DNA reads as TGTGCCAGTAGTATAGAGCGGCCGGCGGGGACCAGCAATCAGCCCCAGCATTTT.

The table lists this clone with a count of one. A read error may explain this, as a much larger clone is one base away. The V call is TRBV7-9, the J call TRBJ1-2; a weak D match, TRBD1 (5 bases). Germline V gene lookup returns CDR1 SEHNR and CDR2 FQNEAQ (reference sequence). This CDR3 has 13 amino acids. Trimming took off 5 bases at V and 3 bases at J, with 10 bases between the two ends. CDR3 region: CASSRDGDYGYTF. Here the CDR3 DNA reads TGTGCCAGCAGCCGGGACGGGGACTATGGCTACACCTTC.

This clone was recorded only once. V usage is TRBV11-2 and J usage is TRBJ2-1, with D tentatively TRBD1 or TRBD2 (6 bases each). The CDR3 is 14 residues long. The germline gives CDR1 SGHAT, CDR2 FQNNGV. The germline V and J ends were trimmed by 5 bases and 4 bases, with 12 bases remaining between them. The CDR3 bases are TGTGCCAGCAGCCTAGGGGGGTTTTACAATGAGCAGTTCTTC. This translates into CASSLGGFYNEQFF.

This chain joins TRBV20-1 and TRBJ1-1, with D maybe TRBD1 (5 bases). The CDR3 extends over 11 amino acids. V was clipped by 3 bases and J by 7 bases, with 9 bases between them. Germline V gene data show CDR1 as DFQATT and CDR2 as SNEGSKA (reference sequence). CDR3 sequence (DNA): TGCAGTGCTAGGGGGACCCTTGAAGCTTTCTTT. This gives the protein CSARGTLEAFF.

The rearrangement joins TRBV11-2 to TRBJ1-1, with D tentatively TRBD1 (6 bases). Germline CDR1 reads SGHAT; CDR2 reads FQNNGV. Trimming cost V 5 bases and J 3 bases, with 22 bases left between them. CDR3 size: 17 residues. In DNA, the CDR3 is TGTGCCAGCAGCACCCCCCGGGGGCGGAGCGGGTACACTGAAGCTTTCTTT. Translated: CASSTPRGRSGYTEAFF.

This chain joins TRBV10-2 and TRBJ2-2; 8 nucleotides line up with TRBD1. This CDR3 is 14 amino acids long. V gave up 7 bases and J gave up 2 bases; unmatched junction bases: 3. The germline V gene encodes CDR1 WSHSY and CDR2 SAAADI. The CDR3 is CASTTGVNTGELFF. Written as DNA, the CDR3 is TGCGCCAGCACGACAGGGGTTAACACCGGGGAGCTGTTTTTT.

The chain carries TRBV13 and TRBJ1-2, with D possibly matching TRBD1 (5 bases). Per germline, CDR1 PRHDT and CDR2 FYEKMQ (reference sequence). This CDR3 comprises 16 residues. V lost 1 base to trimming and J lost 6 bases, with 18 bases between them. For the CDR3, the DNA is TGTGCCAGCAGCTTAGTAGACTCAGGGCAAGGGGATGGCTACACCTTC. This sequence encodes CASSLVDSGQGDGYTF.

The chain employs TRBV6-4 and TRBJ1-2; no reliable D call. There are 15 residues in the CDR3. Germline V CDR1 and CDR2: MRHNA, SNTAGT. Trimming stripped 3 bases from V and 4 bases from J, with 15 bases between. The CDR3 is CASSDSPGVGYGYTF. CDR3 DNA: TGTGCCAGCAGTGATTCCCCCGGGGTAGGCTATGGCTACACCTTC.